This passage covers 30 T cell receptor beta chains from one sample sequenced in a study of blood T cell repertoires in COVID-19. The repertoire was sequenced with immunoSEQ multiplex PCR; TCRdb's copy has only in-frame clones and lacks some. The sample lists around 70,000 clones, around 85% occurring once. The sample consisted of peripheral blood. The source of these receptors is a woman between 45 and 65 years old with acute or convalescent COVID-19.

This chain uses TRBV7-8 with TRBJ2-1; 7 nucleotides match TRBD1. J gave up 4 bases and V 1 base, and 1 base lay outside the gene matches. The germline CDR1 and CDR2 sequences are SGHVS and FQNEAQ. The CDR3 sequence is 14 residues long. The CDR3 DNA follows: TGTGCCAGCAGCTTAGAGGGACAGTACAATGAGCAGTTCTTC. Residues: CASSLEGQYNEQFF.

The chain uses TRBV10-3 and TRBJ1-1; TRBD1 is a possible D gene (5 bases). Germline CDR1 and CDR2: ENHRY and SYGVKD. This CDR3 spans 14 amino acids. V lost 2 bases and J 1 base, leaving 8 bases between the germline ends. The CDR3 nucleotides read TGTGCCATCAGTGAGCAGGGCCCGAACACTGAAGCTTTCTTT. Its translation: CAISEQGPNTEAFF.

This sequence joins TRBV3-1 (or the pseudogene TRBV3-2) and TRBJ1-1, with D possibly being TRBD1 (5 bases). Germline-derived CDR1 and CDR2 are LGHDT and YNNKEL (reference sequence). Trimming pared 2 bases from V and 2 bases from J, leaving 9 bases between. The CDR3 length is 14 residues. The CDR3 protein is CASSQQGANTEAFF. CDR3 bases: TGTGCCAGCAGCCAACAGGGTGCAAACACTGAAGCTTTCTTT.

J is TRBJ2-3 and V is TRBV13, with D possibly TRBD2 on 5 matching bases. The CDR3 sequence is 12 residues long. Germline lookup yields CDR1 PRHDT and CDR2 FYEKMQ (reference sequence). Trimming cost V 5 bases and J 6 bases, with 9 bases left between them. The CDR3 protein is CASSLAADTQYF. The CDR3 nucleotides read TGTGCCAGCAGCCTAGCCGCGGATACGCAGTATTTT.

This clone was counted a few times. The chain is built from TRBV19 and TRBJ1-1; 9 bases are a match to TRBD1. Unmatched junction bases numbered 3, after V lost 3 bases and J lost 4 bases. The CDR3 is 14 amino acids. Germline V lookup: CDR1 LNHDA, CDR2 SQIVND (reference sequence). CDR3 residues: CASSIWTGVTEAFF. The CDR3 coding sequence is TGTGCCAGTAGTATCTGGACAGGGGTCACTGAAGCTTTCTTT.

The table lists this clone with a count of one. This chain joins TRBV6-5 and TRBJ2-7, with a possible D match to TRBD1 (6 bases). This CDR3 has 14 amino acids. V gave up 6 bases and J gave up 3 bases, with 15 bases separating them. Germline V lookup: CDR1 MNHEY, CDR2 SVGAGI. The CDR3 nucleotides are TGTGCCAGCAGGGGGACATCCGTGGACTACGAGCAGTACTTC. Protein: CASRGTSVDYEQYF.

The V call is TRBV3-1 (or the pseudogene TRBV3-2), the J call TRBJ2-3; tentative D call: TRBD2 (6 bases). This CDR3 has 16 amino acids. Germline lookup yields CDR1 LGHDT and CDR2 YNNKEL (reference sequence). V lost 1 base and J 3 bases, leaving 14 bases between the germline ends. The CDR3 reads CASSQAFGLRTDTQYF. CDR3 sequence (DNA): TGTGCCAGCAGCCAAGCTTTTGGACTACGTACAGATACGCAGTATTTT.

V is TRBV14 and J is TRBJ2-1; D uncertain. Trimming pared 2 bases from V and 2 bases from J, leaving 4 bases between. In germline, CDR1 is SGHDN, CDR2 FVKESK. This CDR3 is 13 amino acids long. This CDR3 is CASSQSAYNEQFF. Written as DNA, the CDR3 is TGTGCCAGCAGCCAATCAGCCTACAATGAGCAGTTCTTC.

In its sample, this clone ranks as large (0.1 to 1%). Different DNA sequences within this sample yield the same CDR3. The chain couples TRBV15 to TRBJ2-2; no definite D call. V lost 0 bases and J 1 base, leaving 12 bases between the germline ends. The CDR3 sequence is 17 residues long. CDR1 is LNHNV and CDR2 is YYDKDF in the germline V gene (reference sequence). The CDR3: CATSRDSSSGNTGELFF. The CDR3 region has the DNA TGTGCCACCAGCAGAGATTCGTCCTCCGGGAACACCGGGGAGCTGTTTTTT. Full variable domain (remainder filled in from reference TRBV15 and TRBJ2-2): DAMVIQNPRYQVTQFGKPVTLSCSQTLNHNVMYWYQQKSSQAPKLLFHYYDKDFNNEADTPDNFQSRRPNTSFCFLDIRSPGLGDTAMYLCATSRDSSSGNTGELFFGEGSRLTVL.

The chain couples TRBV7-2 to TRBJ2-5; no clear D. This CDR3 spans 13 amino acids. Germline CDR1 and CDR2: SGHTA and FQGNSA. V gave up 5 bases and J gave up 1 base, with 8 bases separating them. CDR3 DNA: TGTGCCAGCAGCCCCCAGGTCCAAGAGACCCAGTACTTC. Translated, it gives CASSPQVQETQYF.

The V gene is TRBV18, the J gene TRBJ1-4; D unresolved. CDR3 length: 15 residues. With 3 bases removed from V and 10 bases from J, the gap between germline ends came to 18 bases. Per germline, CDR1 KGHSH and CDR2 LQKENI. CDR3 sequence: CASSPPLRRELKLFF. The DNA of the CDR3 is TGTGCCAGCTCACCGCCCCTGCGGAGAGAATTAAAACTGTTTTTT.

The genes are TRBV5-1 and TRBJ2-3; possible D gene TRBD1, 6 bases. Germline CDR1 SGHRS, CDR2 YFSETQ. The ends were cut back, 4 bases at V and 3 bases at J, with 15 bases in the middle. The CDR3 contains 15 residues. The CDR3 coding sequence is TGCGCCAGCAGCCCCCAGGGGAGAGAGACAGATACGCAGTATTTT. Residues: CASSPQGRETDTQYF.

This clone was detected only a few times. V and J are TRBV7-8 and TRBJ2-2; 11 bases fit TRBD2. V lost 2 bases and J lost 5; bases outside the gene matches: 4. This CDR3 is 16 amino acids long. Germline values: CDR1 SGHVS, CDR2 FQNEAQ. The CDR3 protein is CASSLTSGGKTGELFF. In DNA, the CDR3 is TGTGCCAGCAGCTTAACTAGCGGGGGAAAGACCGGGGAGCTGTTTTTT.

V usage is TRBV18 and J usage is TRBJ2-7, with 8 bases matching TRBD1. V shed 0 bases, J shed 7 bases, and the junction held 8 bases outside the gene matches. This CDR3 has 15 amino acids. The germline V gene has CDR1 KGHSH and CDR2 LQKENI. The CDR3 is CASSPPDRALSEQYF. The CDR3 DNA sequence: TGTGCCAGCTCACCACCGGACAGGGCGCTGTCTGAGCAGTACTTC.

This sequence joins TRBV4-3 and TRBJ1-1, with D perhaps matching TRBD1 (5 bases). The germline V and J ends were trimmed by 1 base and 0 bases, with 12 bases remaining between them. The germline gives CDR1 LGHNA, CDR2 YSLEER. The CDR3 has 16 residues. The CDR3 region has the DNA TGCGCCAGCAGCCAAGCAACAGGCGTTTTGAACACTGAAGCTTTCTTT. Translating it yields CASSQATGVLNTEAFF.

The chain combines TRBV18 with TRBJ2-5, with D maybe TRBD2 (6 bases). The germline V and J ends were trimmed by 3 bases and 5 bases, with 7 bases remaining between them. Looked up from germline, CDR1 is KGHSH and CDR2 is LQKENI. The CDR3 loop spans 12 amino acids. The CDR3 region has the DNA TGTGCCAGCTCACCGCTAGCGGAGACCCAGTACTTC. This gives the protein CASSPLAETQYF.

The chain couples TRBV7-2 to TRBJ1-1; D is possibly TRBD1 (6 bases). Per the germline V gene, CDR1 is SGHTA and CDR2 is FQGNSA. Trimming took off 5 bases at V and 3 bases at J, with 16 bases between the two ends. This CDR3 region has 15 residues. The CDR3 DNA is TGTGCCAGCAGCCTCAAACAGGGCTTGGACACTGAAGCTTTCTTT. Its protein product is CASSLKQGLDTEAFF.

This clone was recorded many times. Written as DNA, the CDR3 is TGTGCCACCAGTGGCGGAGCGGGCTATGGCTACACCTTC. This encodes CATSGGAGYGYTF. The rearrangement joins TRBV24-1 to TRBJ1-2; D gene uncertain. The CDR3 is 13 residues long. V was cut by 5 bases and J by 4 bases, with 10 bases left in between. Germline lookup yields CDR1 KGHDR and CDR2 SFDVKD.

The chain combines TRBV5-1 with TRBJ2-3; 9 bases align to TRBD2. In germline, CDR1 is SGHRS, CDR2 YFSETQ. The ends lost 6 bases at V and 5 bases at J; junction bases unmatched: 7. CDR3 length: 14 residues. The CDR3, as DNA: TGCGCCAGCAAGTATAGCGGGAGAGTAGATACGCAGTATTTT. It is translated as CASKYSGRVDTQYF.

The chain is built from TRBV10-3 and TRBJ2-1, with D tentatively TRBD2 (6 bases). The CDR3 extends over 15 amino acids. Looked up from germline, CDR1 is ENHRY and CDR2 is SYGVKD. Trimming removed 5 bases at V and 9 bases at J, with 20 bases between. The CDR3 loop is CAISMGLQTKVEQFF. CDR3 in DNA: TGTGCCATCAGTATGGGACTCCAGACAAAGGTTGAGCAGTTCTTC.

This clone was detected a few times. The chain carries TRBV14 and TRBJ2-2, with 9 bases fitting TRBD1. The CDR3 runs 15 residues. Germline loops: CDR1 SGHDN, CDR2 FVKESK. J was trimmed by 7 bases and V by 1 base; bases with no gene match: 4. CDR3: CASSQGQGVSGELFF. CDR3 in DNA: TGTGCCAGCAGCCAAGGACAGGGGGTGAGCGGGGAGCTGTTTTTT.

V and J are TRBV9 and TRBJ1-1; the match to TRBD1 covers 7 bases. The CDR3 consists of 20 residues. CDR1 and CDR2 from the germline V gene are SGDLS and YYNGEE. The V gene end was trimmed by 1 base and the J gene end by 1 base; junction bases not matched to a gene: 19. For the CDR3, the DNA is TGTGCCAGCAGCGTATTCCTAACGACAGGGTCTCTTACGAGGAACACTGAAGCTTTCTTT. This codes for CASSVFLTTGSLTRNTEAFF. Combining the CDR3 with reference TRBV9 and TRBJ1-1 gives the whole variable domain DSGVTQTPKHLITATGQRVTLRCSPRSGDLSVYWYQQSLDQGLQFLIQYYNGEERAKGNILERFSAQQFPDLHSELNLSSLELGDSALYFCASSVFLTTGSLTRNTEAFFGQGTRLTVV.

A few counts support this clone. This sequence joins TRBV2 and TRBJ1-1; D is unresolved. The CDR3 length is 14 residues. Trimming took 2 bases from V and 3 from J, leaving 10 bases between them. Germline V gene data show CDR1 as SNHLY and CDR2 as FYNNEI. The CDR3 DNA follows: TGTGCCAGCAGTGAATATAGGACTTACACTGAAGCTTTCTTT. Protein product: CASSEYRTYTEAFF. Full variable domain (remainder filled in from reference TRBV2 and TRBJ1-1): EPEVTQTPSHQVTQMGQEVILRCVPISNHLYFYWYRQILGQKVEFLVSFYNNEISEKSEIFDDQFSVERPDGSNFTLKIRSTKLEDSAMYFCASSEYRTYTEAFFGQGTRLTVV.

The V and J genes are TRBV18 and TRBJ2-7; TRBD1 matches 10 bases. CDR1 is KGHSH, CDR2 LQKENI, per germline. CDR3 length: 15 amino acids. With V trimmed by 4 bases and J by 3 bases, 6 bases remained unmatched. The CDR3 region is CASSRRDRGNYEQYF. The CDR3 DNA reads TGTGCCAGCTCACGACGGGACAGGGGTAACTACGAGCAGTACTTC.

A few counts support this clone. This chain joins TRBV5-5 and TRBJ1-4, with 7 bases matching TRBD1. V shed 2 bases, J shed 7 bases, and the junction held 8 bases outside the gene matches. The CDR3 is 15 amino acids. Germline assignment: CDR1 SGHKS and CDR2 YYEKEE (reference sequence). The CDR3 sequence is CASSLQGQSVEKLFF. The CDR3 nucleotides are TGTGCCAGCAGCTTACAGGGGCAGTCGGTTGAAAAACTGTTTTTT.

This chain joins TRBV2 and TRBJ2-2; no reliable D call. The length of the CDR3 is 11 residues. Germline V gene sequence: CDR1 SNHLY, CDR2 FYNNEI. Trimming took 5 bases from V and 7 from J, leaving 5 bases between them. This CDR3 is CASSYNGELFF. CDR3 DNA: TGTGCCAGCAGTTATAACGGGGAGCTGTTTTTT.

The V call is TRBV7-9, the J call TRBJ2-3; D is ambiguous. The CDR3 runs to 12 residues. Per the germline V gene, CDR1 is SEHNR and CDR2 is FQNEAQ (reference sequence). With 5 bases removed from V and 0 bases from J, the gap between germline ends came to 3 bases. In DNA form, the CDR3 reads TGTGCCAGCAGCCTCAGCACAGATACGCAGTATTTT. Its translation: CASSLSTDTQYF.

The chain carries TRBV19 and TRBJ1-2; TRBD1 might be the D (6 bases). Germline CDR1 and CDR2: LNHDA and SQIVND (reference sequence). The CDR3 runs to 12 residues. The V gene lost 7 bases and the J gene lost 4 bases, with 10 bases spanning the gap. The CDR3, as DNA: TGTGCCAGTATTGACAGGAGCTATGGCTACACCTTC. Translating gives CASIDRSYGYTF.

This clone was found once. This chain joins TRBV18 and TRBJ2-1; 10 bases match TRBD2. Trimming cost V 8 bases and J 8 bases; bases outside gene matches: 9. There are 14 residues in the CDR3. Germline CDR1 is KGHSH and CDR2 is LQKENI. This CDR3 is CASTKREGQDEQFF. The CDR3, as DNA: TGTGCCAGCACTAAGCGGGAGGGCCAGGATGAGCAGTTCTTC. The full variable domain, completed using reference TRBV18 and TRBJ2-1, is NAGVMQNPRHLVRRRGQEARLRCSPMKGHSHVYWYRQLPEEGLKFMVYLQKENIIDESGMPKERFSAEFPKEGPSILRIQQVVRGDSAAYFCASTKREGQDEQFFGPGTRLTVL.

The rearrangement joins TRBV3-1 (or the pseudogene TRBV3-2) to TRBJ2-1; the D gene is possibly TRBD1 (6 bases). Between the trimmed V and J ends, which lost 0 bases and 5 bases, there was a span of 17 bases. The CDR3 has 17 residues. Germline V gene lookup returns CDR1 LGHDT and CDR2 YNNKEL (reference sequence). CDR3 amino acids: CASSQDQAWDTNNEQFF. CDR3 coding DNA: TGTGCCAGCAGCCAAGATCAAGCTTGGGACACCAACAATGAGCAGTTCTTC.